This T cell receptor (beta chain) was identified during a study of cytomegalovirus exposure and HLA in healthy donors. Turning to the study itself: From donors who were HLA-typed, an early data release held 80 million or so unique TCRs. Findings and limits, study-wide: The authors enumerated over 150 TCR beta chains as linked to cytomegalovirus. Most TCR beta V segments were productive about 87% or about 30% of the time in an earlier analysis.

Germline V CDR1 and CDR2: MNHEY, SMNVEV (reference sequence). The V gene lost 6 bases and the J gene lost 5 bases, with 13 bases spanning the gap. CDR3 size: 13 residues. The table lists this clone with a count of one. The antigen is unknown. Primers: 60 Vbeta forward and 13 Jbeta reverse. Sequenced by immunoSEQ multiplex PCR; TCRdb stores in-frame clones only, minus some. The sample lists around 99,000 clones; around 73% were seen once. What was sequenced was PBMCs. This sequence joins TRBV27 and TRBJ1-1; D possibly corresponds to TRBD1 (6 bases). The sequence came from a man in his thirties or forties in good health and CMV-seronegative. This chain's CDR3 is CASSRTGWTEAFF. In DNA form, the CDR3 reads TGTGCCAGCAGCCGAACAGGGTGGACTGAAGCTTTCTTT.